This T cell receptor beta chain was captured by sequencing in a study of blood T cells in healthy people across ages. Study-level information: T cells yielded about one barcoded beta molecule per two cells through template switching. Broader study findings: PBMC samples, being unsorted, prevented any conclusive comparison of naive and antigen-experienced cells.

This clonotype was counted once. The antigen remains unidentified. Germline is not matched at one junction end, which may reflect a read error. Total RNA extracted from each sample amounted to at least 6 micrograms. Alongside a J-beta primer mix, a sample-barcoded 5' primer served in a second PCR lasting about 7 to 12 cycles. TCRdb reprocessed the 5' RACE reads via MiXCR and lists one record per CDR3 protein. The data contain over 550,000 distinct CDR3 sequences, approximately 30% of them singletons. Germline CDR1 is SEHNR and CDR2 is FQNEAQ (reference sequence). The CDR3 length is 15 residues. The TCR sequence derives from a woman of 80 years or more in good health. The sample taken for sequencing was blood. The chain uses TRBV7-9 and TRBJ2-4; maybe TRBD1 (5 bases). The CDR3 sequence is CASTPQENQKNIQYF. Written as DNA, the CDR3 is TGCGCCAGCACCCCACAGGAAAACCAAAAAAACATTCAGTACTTC.